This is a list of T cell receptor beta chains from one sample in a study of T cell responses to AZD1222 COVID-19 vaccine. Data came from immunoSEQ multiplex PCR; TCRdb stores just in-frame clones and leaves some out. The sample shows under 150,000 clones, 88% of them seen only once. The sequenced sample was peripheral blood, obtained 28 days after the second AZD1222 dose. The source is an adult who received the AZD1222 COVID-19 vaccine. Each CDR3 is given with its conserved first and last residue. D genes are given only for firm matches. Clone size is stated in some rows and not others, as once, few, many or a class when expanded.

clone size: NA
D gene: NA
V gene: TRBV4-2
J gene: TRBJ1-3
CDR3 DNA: TGTGCCAGCAGCCAAGATGGGGGCCGCTCTGGAAACACCATATATTTT
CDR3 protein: CASSQDGGRSGNTIYF

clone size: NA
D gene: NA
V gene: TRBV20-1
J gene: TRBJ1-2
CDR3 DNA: TGCAGTGCAACAGAGAACTATGGCTACACCTTC
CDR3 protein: CSATENYGYTF

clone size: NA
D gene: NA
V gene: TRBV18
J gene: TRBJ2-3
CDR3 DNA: TGTGCCAGCTCACCACCTTGGAGAGCAGATACGCAGTATTTT
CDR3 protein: CASSPPWRADTQYF

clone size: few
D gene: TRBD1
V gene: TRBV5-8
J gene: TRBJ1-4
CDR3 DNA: TGTGCCAGCAGCGGGCGGACAGGGAATGAAAAACTGTTTTTT
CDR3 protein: CASSGRTGNEKLFF

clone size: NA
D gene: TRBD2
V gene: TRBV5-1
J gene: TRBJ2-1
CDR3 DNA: TGCGCCAGCAGCTCAAGCCCTGGGGGGGGTCCCAATGAGCAGTTCTTC
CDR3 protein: CASSSSPGGGPNEQFF

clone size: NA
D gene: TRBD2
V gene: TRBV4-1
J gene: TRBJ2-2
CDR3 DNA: TGCGCCAGCAGCCAAGCAGCGGGGGGGCGTGTCGGGGAGCTGTTTTTT
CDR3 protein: CASSQAAGGRVGELFF

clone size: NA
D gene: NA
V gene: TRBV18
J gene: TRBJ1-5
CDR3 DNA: TGTGCCAGCTCACCCTCAGACAGCCCGAATCAGCCCCAGCATTTT
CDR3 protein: CASSPSDSPNQPQHF

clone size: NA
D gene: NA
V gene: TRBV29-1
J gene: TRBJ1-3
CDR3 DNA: TGCAGCGCCTATGCGCGGGGCGTCGGTGGCACCATATATTTT
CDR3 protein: CSAYARGVGGTIYF

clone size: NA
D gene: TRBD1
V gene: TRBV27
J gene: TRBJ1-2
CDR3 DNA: TGTGCCAGCAGTTTATTCGGACAGGGAGGCTATGGCTACACCTTC
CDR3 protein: CASSLFGQGGYGYTF

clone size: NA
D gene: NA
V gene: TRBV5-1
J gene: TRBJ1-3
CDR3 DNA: TGCGCCAGCAGCTTGAATGGTGAAGGAAACACCATATATTTT
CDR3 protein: CASSLNGEGNTIYF

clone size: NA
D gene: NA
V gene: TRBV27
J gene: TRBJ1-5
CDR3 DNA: TGTGCCAGCAGTTTACAGGGAAATGGCAATCAGCCCCAGCATTTT
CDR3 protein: CASSLQGNGNQPQHF

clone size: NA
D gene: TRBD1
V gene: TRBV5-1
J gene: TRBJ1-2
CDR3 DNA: TGCGCCAGCAGCTTGGTTGGGGGACAGGGGCTTGGCTACACCTTC
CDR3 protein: CASSLVGGQGLGYTF

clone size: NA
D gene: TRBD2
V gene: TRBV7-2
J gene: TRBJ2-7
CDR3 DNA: TGTGCCAGCAGCGTAAGCGGGGGAACCTACTACGAGCAGTACTTC
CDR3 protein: CASSVSGGTYYEQYF

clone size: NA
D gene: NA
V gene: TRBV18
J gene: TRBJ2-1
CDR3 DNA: TGTGCCAGCTCACCACCGAGACTGGGGGGCAATGAGCAGTTCTTC
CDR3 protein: CASSPPRLGGNEQFF

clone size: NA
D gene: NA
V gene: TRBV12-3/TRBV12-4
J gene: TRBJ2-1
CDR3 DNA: TGTGCCAGCAGTCTACCAAGCAATGAGCAGTTCTTC
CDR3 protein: CASSLPSNEQFF

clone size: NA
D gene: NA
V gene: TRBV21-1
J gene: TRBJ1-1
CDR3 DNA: TGTGCCAGCAGCACCTCCTGGAAGGAGAGTCCCTCCATGATGAACACTGAAGCTTTCTTT
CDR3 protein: CASSTSWKESPSMMNTEAFF

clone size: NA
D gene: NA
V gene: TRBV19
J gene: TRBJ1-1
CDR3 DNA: TGTGCCAGTAGTTTATCGACAGGATACACTGAAGCTTTCTTT
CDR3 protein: CASSLSTGYTEAFF

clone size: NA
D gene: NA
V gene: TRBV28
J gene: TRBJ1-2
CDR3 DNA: TGTGCCAGCAGCCCAGCCCCGAACTATGGCTACACCTTC
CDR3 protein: CASSPAPNYGYTF

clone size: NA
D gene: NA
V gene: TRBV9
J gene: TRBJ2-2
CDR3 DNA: TGTGCCAGCAGCGTAGATTACACCGGGGAGCTGTTTTTT
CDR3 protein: CASSVDYTGELFF

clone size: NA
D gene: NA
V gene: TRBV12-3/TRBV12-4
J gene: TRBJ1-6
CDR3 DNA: TGTGCCAGCAGTTTAGCGGGACGGCCCCTCCACTTT
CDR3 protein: CASSLAGRPLHF

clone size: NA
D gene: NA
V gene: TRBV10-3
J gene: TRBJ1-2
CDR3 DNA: TGTGCCATCAGTGTTCCTACAGGGTTGGACTATGGCTACACCTTC
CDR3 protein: CAISVPTGLDYGYTF

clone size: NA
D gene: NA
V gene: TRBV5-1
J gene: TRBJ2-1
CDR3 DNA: TGCGCCAGCAGCTCCCCTAATCGCGGGGAAACCTACAATGAGCAGTTCTTC
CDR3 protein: CASSSPNRGETYNEQFF

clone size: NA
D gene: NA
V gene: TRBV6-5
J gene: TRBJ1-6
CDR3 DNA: TGTGCCAGCGGGAACTACTCACCCCTCCACTTT
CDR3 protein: CASGNYSPLHF

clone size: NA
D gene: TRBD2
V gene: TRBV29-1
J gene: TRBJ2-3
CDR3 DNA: TGCAGCGCAACTAGCGGGGGGGGCACAGATACGCAGTATTTT
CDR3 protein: CSATSGGGTDTQYF

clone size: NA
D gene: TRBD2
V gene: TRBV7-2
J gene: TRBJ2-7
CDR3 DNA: TGTGCCAGCAGCTTAACGTCTAGCGGGTATCTAGACTACGAGCAGTACTTC
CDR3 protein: CASSLTSSGYLDYEQYF

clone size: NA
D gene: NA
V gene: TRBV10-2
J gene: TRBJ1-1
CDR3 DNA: TGCGCCAGCAGTACGGTGAACACTGAAGCTTTCTTT
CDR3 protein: CASSTVNTEAFF

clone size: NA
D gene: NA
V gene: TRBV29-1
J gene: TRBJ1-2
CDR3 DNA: TGCAGCGTAGAACAGCTAGCCGGCTATGGCTACACCTTC
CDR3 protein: CSVEQLAGYGYTF